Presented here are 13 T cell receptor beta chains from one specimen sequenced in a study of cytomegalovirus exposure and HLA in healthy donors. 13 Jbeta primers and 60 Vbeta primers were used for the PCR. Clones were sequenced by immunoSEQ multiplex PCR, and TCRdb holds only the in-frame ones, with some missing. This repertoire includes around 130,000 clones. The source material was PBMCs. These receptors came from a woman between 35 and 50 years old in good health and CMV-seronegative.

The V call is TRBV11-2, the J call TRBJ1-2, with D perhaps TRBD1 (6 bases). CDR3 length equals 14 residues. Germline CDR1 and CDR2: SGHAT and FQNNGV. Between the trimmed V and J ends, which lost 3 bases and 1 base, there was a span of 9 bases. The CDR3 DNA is TGTGCCAGCAGCTTGGCGGACAGTAACTATGGCTACACCTTC. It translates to CASSLADSNYGYTF. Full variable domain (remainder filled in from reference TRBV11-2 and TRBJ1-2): EAGVAQSPRYKIIEKRQSVAFWCNPISGHATLYWYQQILGQGPKLLIQFQNNGVVDDSQLPKDRFSAERLKGVDSTLKIQPAKLEDSAVYLCASSLADSNYGYTFGSGTRLTVV.

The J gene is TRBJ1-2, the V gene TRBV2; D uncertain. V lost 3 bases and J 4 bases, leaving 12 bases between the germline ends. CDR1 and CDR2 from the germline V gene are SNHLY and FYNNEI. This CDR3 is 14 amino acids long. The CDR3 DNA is TGTGCCAGCAGTGATATTGGCAGTTCCTATGGCTACACCTTC. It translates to CASSDIGSSYGYTF.

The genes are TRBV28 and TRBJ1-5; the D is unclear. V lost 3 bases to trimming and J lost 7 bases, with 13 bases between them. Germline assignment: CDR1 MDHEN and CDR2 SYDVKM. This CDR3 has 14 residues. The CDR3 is CASSFRGIGQPQHF. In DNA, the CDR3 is TGTGCCAGCAGTTTTAGAGGGATCGGGCAGCCCCAGCATTTT.

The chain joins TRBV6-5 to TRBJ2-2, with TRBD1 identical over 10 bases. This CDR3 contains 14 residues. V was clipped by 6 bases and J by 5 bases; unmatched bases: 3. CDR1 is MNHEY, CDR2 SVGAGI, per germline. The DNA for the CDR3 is TGTGCCAGCAGAGGACAGGGGGTGACCGGGGAGCTGTTTTTT. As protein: CASRGQGVTGELFF.

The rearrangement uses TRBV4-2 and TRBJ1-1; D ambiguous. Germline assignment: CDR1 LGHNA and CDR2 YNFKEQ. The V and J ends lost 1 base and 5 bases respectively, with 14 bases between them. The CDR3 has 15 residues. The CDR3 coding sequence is TGTGCCAGCAGCCAAGTCTGGAGGGTTGGGACTGAAGCTTTCTTT. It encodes CASSQVWRVGTEAFF.

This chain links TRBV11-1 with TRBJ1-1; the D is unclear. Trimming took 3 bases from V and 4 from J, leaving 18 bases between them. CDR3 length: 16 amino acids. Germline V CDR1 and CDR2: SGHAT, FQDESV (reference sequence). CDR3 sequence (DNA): TGTGCCAGCAGCTTTTCCAGTGGTTTAGGAGGCACTGAAGCTTTCTTT. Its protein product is CASSFSSGLGGTEAFF.

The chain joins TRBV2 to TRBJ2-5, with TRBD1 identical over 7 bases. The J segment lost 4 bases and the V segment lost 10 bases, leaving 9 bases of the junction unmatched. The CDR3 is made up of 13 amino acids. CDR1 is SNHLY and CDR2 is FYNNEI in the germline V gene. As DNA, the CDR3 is TGTGCCACCACTAGGGGGCCTACAGAGACCCAGTACTTC. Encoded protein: CATTRGPTETQYF.

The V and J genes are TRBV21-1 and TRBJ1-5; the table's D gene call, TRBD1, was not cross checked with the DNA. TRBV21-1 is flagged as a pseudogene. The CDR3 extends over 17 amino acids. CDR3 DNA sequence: TGTGCCAGCAGCAAAGTTCCCAGCACAGGGGGTATGCAGCCCCAGCATTTT. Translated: CASSKVPSTGGMQPQHF.

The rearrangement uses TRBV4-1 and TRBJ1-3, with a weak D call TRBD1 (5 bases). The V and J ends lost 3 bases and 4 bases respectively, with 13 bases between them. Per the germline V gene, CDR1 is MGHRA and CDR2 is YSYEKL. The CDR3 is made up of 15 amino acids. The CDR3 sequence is CASSQAGTRGNTIYF. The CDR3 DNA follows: TGCGCCAGCAGCCAGGCCGGGACTAGGGGAAACACCATATATTTT.

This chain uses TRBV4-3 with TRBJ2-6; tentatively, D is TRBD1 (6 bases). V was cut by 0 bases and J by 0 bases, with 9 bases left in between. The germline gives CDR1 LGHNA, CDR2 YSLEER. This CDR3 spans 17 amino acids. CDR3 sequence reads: CASSQERQVSGANVLTF. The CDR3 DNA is TGCGCCAGCAGCCAAGAACGACAGGTCTCTGGGGCCAACGTCCTGACTTTC.

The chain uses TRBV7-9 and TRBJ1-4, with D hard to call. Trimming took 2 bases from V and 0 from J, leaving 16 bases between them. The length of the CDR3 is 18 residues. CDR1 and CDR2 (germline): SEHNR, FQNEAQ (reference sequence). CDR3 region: CASSLLGQTSATNEKLFF. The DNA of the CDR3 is TGTGCCAGCAGCTTATTGGGCCAGACCTCTGCAACTAATGAAAAACTGTTTTTT. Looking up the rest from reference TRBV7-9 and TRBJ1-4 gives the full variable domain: DTGVSQNPRHKITKRGQNVTFRCDPISEHNRLYWYRQTLGQGPEFLTYFQNEAQLEKSRLLSDRFSAERPKGSFSTLEIQRTEQGDSAMYLCASSLLGQTSATNEKLFFGSGTQLSVL.

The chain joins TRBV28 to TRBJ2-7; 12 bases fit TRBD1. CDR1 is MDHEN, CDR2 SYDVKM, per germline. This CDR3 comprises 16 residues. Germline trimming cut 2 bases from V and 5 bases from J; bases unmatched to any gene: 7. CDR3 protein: CASSLASGTGGNEQYV. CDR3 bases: TGTGCCAGCAGTTTAGCCTCCGGGACAGGGGGCAACGAGCAGTACGTC.

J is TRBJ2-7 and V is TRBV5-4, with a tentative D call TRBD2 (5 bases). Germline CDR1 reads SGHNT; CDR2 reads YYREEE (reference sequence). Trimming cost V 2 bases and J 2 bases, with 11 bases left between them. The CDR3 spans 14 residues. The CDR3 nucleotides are TGTGCCAGCAGCTTTTCGGGGATCACCTACGAGCAGTACTTC. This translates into CASSFSGITYEQYF.